The text below deals with one T cell receptor beta chain. Its antigen is unidentified. The CDR3 is cut off 3 residues early in the read; its end comes from the germline J gene. The data derive from a study of T cells in women clearing cervical HPV infection. Background on the study: Controls gave blood once infection was undetectable; cases at lesion identification. HLA type stays a possible confounder, typing being limited.

The germline V gene encodes CDR1 KGHSH and CDR2 LQKENI. The CDR3 is 14 amino acids. Study-wide findings and caveats: TRBV6-7 abundance was lower in cases than controls (approximately 0.1% versus 0.17%).

TCR beta CDR3 amplified by multiplex PCR from about 1200 ng genomic DNA. Assay used: immunoSEQ multiplex PCR; TCRdb lists only in-frame clones, some missing. The sample's table shows tens of thousands of clones. This TCR derives from a woman aged 18 to 75 with a cervical HPV16 infection that either progressed to CIN3+ or cleared (not recorded which). The chain recombines TRBV18 with TRBJ1-2; 7 bases are shared with TRBD1. The sequencing sample was made of blood buffy coat. CDR3 region: CASSRETGVDDYTF. The CDR3 bases that were read are TGTGCCAGCTCACGGGAAACAGGGGTAGATGAC.